One sample yielded the 8 T cell receptor beta chains listed below, sequenced in a study of blood T cell repertoires in COVID-19. Measured with immunoSEQ multiplex PCR; TCRdb has only the in-frame clones, and not every one. The table records 300,000 to 350,000 clones, 85% to 90% of them present only once. The sample consisted of peripheral blood. These receptors were collected from a woman between 70 and 85 years old with COVID-19, enrolled during active disease.

The chain is built from TRBV28 and TRBJ1-5; TRBD1 is a possible D gene (5 bases). Germline V gives CDR1 MDHEN, CDR2 SYDVKM. This CDR3 contains 15 residues. Trimming pared 1 base from V and 4 bases from J, leaving 11 bases between. The chain's CDR3 is CASSLFGTANQPQHF. The CDR3 nucleotides are TGTGCCAGCAGTTTATTCGGGACTGCGAATCAGCCCCAGCATTTT.

This clone has just one count. V is TRBV5-6 and J is TRBJ1-2; weak D call: TRBD1 (5 bases). Looked up from germline, CDR1 is SGHDT and CDR2 is YYEEEE. The V end lost 2 bases, the J end lost 0 bases, and 11 bases lay between the germline ends. CDR3 length: 15 amino acids. In DNA, the CDR3 is TGTGCCAGCAGCTTTTCAGACAGTACTAACTATGGCTACACCTTC. Amino acids: CASSFSDSTNYGYTF.

The V gene is TRBV20-1, the J gene TRBJ1-2, with D unclear. The length of the CDR3 is 10 residues. Germline assignment: CDR1 DFQATT and CDR2 SNEGSKA (reference sequence). Trimming stripped 8 bases from V and 8 bases from J, with 12 bases between. The CDR3 is CSTLSRGYTF. DNA for the CDR3: TGCAGTACCTTATCTCGGGGCTACACCTTC.

This chain joins TRBV3-1 (or the pseudogene TRBV3-2) and TRBJ2-3; perhaps TRBD2 as D (7 bases). CDR1 and CDR2 (germline): LGHDT, YNNKEL (reference sequence). The CDR3 contains 16 residues. V lost 4 bases, J lost 0 bases, and 14 bases lay in between. Written as DNA, the CDR3 is TGTGCCAGCAGCCCAAGGGGGGGGACTAGCACAGATACGCAGTATTTT. As protein: CASSPRGGTSTDTQYF.

This clone was detected once. Written as DNA, the CDR3 is TGTGCCAGCGCCCACGAAAGACAGGGGGCTTACGAGCAGTACTTC. It codes for CASAHERQGAYEQYF. The J gene is TRBJ2-7, the V gene TRBV6-6, with 10 bases matching TRBD1. The CDR3 has 15 amino acids. CDR1 MNHNY and CDR2 SVGAGI come from the germline V gene (reference sequence). V shed 8 bases and J 4 bases; nucleotides not matched to a gene: 11.

The rearrangement joins TRBV6-6 to TRBJ1-1, with TRBD1 as a possible D gene (6 bases). The germline CDR1 and CDR2 sequences are MNHNY and SVGAGI (reference sequence). V was cut by 5 bases and J by 0 bases, with 10 bases left in between. The CDR3 spans 14 residues. The chain's CDR3 is CASSRDNLNTEAFF. The CDR3 region has the DNA TGTGCCAGCAGTCGGGACAACCTGAACACTGAAGCTTTCTTT.

The genes are TRBV10-2 and TRBJ2-1; 7 bases are shared with TRBD2. CDR3 size: 14 residues. V shed 4 bases, J shed 4 bases, and the junction held 4 bases outside the gene matches. Per the germline V gene, CDR1 is WSHSY and CDR2 is SAAADI. Written as DNA, the CDR3 is TGCGCCAGCAGTGGCGCGGGGGATTACAATGAGCAGTTCTTC. It is translated as CASSGAGDYNEQFF.

The rearrangement links TRBV6-2 or TRBV6-3 to TRBJ2-1; no firm D call. V lost 5 bases to trimming and J lost 6 bases, with 5 bases between them. This CDR3 has 11 amino acids. CDR1 is MNHEY and CDR2 is SVGEGT in the germline V gene. CDR3 sequence reads: CASSPFNEQFF. The CDR3 DNA sequence: TGTGCCAGCAGTCCCTTCAATGAGCAGTTCTTC.